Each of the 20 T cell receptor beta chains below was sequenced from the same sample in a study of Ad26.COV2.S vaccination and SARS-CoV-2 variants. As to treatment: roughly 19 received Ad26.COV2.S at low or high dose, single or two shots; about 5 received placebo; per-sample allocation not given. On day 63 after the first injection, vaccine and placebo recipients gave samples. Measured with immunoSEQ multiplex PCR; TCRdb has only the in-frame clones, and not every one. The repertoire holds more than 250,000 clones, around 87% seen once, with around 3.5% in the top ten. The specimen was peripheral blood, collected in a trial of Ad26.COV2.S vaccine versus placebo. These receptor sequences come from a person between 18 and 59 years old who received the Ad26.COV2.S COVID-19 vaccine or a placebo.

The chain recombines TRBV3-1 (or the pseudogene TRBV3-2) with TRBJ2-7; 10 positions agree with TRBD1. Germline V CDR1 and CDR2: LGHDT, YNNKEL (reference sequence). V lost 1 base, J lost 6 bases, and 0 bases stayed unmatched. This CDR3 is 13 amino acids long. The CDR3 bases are TGTGCCAGCAGCCAAGGGACAGGGGGCGAGCAGTACTTC. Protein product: CASSQGTGGEQYF.

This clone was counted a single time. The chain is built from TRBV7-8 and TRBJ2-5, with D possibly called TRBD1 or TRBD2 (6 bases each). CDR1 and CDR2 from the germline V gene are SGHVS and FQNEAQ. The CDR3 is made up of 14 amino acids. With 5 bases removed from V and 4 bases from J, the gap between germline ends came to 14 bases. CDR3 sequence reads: CASSPGEGGETQYF. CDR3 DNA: TGTGCCAGCAGCCCGGGGGAAGGGGGAGAGACCCAGTACTTC.

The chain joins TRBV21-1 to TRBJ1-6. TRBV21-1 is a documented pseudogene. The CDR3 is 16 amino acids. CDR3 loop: CASSKGRVAYNSPLHF. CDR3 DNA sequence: TGTGCCAGCAGCAAAGGAAGGGTGGCCTATAATTCACCCCTCCACTTT.

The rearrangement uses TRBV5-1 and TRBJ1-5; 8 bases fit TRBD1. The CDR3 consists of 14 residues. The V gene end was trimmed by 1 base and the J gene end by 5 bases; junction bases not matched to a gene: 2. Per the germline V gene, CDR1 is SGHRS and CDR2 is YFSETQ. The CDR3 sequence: CASSLTGGDQPQHF. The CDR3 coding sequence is TGCGCCAGCAGCTTGACAGGGGGGGATCAGCCCCAGCATTTT.

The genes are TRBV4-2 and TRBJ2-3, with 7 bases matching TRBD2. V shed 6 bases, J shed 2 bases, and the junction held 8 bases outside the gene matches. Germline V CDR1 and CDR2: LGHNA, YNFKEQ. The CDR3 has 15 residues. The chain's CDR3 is CASRMGTTDTDTQYF. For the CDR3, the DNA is TGTGCCAGCAGGATGGGGACTACAGACACAGATACGCAGTATTTT.

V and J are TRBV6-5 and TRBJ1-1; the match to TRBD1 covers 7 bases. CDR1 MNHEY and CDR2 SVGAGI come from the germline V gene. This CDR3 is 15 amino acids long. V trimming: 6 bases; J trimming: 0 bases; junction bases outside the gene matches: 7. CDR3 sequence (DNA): TGTGCCAGCAGCCGGACAGGCGGAATGAACACTGAAGCTTTCTTT. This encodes CASSRTGGMNTEAFF.

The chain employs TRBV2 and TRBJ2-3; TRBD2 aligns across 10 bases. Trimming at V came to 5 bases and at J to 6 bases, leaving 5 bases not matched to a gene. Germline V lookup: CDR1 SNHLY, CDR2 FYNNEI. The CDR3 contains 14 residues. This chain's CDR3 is CASSSSGSWDTQYF. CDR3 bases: TGTGCCAGCAGTTCTAGCGGGAGCTGGGATACGCAGTATTTT.

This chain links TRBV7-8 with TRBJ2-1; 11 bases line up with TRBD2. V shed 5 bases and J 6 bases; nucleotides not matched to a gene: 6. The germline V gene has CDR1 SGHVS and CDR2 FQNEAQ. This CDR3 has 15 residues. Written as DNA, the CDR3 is TGTGCCAGCAGCCAAACTAGCGGGAGTTTCAATGAGCAGTTCTTC. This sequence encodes CASSQTSGSFNEQFF.

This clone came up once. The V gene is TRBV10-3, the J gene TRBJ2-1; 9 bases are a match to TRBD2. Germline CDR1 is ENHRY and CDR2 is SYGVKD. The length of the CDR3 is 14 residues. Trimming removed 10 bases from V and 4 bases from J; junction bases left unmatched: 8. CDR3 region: CATHPTSGYNEQFF. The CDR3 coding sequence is TGTGCCACGCATCCGACTAGCGGTTACAATGAGCAGTTCTTC.

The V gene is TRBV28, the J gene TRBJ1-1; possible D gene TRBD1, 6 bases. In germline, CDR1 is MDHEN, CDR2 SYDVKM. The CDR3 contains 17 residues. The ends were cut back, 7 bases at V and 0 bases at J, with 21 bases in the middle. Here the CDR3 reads CASTPPGGFPLNTEAFF. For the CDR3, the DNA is TGTGCCAGCACCCCCCCTGGGGGCTTCCCCTTGAACACTGAAGCTTTCTTT.

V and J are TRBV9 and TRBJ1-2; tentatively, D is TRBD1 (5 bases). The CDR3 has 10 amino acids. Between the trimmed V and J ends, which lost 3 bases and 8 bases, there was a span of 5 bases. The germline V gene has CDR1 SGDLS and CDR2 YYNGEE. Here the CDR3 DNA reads TGTGCCAGCAGCGGGGGCGGCTACACCTTC. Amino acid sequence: CASSGGGYTF.

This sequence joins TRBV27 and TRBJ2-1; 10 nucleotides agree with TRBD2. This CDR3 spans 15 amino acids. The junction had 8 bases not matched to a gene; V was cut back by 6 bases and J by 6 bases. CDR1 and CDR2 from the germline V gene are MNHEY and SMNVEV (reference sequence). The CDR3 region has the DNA TGTGCCAGCAGCCTCCTAGCGGGAGTTTCCAATGAGCAGTTCTTC. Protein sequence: CASSLLAGVSNEQFF.

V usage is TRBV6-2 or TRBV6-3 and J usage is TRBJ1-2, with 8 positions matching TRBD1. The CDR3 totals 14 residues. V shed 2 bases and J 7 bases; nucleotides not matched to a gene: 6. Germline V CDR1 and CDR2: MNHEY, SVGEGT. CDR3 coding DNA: TGTGCCAGCAGTTACGGGTCAGGGGGCTCTGGCTACACCTTC. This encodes CASSYGSGGSGYTF.

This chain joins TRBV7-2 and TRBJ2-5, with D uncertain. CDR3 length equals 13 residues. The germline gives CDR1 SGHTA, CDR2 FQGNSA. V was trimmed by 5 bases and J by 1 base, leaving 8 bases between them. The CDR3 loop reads CASSPLPQETQYF. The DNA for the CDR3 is TGTGCCAGCAGCCCCTTACCCCAAGAGACCCAGTACTTC.

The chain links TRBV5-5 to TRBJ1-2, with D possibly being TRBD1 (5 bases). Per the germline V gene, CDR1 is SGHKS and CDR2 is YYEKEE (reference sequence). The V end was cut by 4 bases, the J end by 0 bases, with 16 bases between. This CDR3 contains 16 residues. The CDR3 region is CASSRDIGVTNYGYTF. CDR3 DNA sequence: TGTGCCAGCAGCCGCGATATAGGGGTTACTAACTATGGCTACACCTTC.

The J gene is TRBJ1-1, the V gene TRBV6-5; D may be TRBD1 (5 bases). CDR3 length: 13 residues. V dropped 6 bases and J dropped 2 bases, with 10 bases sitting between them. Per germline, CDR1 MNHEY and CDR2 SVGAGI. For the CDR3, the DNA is TGTGCCAGCAGGGGGACCGCCAACACTGAAGCTTTCTTT. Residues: CASRGTANTEAFF.

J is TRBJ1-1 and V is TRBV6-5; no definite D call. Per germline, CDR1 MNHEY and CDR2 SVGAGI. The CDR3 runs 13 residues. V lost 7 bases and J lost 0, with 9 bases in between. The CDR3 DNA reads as TGTGCCAGCAACGGCTACATGAACACTGAAGCTTTCTTT. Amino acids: CASNGYMNTEAFF.

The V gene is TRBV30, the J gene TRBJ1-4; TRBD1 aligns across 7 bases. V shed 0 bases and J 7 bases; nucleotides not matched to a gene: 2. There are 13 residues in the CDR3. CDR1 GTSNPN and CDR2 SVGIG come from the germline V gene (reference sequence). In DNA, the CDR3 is TGTGCCTGGAGTGTTAAGGGGGCTGAAAAACTGTTTTTT. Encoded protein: CAWSVKGAEKLFF.

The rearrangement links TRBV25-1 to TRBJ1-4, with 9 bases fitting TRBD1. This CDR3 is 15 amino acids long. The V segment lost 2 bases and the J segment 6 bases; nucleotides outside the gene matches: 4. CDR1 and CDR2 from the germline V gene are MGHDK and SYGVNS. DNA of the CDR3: TGTGCCAGCAGTGAAAGGGACAGGGTCCATGAAAAACTGTTTTTT. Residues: CASSERDRVHEKLFF.

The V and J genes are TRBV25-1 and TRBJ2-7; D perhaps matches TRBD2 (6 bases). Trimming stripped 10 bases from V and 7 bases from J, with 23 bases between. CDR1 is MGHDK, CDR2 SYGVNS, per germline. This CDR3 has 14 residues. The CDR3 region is CATSIVGGSDEQYF. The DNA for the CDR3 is TGTGCCACCTCAATAGTCGGAGGGTCGGATGAGCAGTACTTC.